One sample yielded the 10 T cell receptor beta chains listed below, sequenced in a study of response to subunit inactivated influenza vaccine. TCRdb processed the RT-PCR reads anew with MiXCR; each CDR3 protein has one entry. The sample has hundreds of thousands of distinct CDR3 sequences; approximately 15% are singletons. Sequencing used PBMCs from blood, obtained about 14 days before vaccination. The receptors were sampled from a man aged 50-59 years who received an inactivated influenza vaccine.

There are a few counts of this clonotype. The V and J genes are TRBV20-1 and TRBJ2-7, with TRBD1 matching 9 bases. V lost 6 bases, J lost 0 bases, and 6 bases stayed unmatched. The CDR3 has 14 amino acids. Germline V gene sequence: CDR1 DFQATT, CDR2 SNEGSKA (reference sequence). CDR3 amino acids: CSAPGQGLSYEQYF. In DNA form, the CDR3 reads TGCAGTGCACCCGGACAGGGGCTCTCCTACGAGCAGTACTTC.

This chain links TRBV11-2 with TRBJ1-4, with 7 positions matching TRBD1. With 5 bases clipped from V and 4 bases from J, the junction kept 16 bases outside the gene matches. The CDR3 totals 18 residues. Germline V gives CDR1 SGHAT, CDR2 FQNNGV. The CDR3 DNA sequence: TGTGCCAGCAGCCACACTGGGGACAGAGGACGGATTAATGAAAAACTGTTTTTT. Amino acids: CASSHTGDRGRINEKLFF.

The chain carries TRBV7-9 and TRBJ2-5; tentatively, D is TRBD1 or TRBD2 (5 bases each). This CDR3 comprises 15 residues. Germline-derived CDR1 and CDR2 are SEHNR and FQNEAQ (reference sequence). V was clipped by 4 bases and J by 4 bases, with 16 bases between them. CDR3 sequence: CASSSGPLVGETQYF. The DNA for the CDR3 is TGTGCCAGCAGCTCGGGGCCACTAGTAGGAGAGACCCAGTACTTC.

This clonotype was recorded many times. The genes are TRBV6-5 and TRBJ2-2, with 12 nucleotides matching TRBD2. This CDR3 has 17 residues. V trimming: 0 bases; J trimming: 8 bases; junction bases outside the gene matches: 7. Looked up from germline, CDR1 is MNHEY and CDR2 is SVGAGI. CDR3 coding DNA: TGTGCCAGCAGTTACTCGTGGACTAGCGGGACCCTTGGGGAGCTGTTTTTT. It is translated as CASSYSWTSGTLGELFF.

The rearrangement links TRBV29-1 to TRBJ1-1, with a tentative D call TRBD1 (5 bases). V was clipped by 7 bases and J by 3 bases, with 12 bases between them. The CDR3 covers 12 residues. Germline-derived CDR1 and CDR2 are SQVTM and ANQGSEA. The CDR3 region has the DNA TGCAGCGCCGGGACCTCCGACACTGAAGCTTTCTTT. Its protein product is CSAGTSDTEAFF.

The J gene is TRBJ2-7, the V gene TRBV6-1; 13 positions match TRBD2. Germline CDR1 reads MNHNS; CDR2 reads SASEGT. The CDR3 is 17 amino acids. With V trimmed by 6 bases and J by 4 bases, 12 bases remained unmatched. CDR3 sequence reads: CASSQGLAGRVGYEQYF. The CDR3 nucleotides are TGTGCCAGCAGCCAGGGACTAGCGGGGAGAGTAGGGTACGAGCAGTACTTC.

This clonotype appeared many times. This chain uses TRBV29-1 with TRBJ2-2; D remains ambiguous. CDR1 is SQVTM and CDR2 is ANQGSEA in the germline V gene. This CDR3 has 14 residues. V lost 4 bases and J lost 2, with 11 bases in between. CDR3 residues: CSVGAVLNTGELFF. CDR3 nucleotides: TGCAGCGTTGGGGCCGTCCTCAACACCGGGGAGCTGTTTTTT.

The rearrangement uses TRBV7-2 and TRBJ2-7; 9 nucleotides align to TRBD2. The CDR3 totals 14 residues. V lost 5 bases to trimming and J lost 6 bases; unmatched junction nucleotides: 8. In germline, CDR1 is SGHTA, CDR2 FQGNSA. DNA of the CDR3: TGTGCCAGCAGCCTGCGGGGGGGCCGGGGCGAGCAGTACTTC. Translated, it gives CASSLRGGRGEQYF. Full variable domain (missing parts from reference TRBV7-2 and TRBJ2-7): GAGVSQSPSNKVTEKGKDVELRCDPISGHTALYWYRQSLGQGLEFLIYFQGNSAPDKSGLPSDRFSAERTGGSVSTLTIQRTQQEDSAVYLCASSLRGGRGEQYFGPGTRLTVT.

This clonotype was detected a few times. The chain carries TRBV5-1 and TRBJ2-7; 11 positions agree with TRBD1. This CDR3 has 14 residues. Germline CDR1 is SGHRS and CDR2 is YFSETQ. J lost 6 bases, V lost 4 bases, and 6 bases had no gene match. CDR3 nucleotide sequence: TGCGCCAGCAGCGCGGACAGGGGGCCCATCGAGCAGTACTTC. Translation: CASSADRGPIEQYF.

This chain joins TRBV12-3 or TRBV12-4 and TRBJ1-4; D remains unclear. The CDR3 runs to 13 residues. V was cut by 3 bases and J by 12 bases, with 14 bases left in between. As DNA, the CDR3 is TGTGCCAGCAGTTTGGACCTTTTAGGTGAACTGTTTTTT. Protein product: CASSLDLLGELFF.